This is a list of T cell receptor beta chains from one sample in a study of blood T cell repertoires in COVID-19. Assay used: immunoSEQ multiplex PCR; TCRdb lists only in-frame clones, some missing. This sample yields roughly 97,000 clones, of which around 87% are seen a single time; just under 20% belongs to the top ten. The specimen was peripheral blood. These receptors were taken from a human donor in a cohort sampled during active COVID-19. Each CDR3 is given with its conserved first and last residue. The D gene is left open where the match is weak. Clone sizes are given selectively: once, few, many, or a class where the clone is expanded.

j_call | clone_size | d_call | v_call | cdr3_aa | cdr3_nt
TRBJ2-1 | . | TRBD1 | TRBV7-3 | CASSLRTGSQNEQFF | TGTGCCAGCAGCTTACGGACAGGGTCGCAGAATGAGCAGTTCTTC
TRBJ2-7 | . | . | TRBV3-1/TRBV3-2 | CASAMGSEQYF | TGTGCCAGCGCTATGGGGAGCGAGCAGTACTTC
TRBJ2-7 | . | . | TRBV5-3 | CARSRPRMAGFTHEQYF | TGTGCCAGAAGCCGACCCAGGATGGCAGGGTTTACCCACGAGCAGTACTTC
TRBJ2-4 | . | TRBD1 | TRBV28 | CASSQTGVILAKNIQYF | TGTGCCAGCAGTCAAACAGGGGTGATTTTAGCCAAAAACATTCAGTACTTC
TRBJ2-7 | . | . | TRBV18 | CASSIGDGTEQYF | TGTGCCAGCTCCATCGGAGATGGGACTGAGCAGTACTTC
TRBJ1-5 | . | . | TRBV7-9 | CASSFYHLGANQPQHF | TGTGCCAGCAGCTTTTATCACCTAGGGGCGAATCAGCCCCAGCATTTT
TRBJ2-3 | . | . | TRBV11-2 | CASSLVQGRPDTQYF | TGTGCCAGCAGCTTAGTTCAGGGGCGACCTGATACGCAGTATTTT
TRBJ1-5 | . | TRBD1 | TRBV3-1/TRBV3-2 | CASSQDRVQPQHF | TGTGCCAGCAGCCAGGACAGGGTTCAGCCCCAGCATTTT
TRBJ2-1 | few | TRBD2 | TRBV9 | CASSAQRGGAYNEQFF | TGTGCCAGCAGCGCCCAACGGGGAGGGGCGTACAATGAGCAGTTCTTC
TRBJ2-7 | . | TRBD1 | TRBV6-5 | CASSSPRTGSSYEQYF | TGTGCCAGCAGTTCCCCTAGGACAGGAAGCTCCTACGAGCAGTACTTC
TRBJ2-2 | . | TRBD2 | TRBV9 | CASSASGRAGTGELFF | TGTGCCAGCAGCGCGAGCGGGAGGGCGGGTACCGGGGAGCTGTTTTTT
TRBJ2-7 | . | TRBD1 | TRBV6-5 | CASSAPGQGTYEQYF | TGTGCCAGCAGCGCCCCGGGACAGGGGACCTACGAGCAGTACTTC
TRBJ2-7 | . | TRBD1 | TRBV11-1 | CASSIRDSAYEQYF | TGTGCCAGCAGCATCCGGGACAGTGCCTACGAGCAGTACTTC